The present T cell receptor (beta chain) was sequenced within a study of CD8+ T cells in alopecia areata. Study context: Severity was scored as percentage of affected scalp area in treated patients.

cDNA reverse transcribed from extracted RNA served as the sequencing template. Produced via immunoSEQ multiplex PCR; TCRdb's table is partial and in-frame only. The repertoire consists of some 99,000 clones, with around 60% occurring once and the leading ten covering 15% to 17%. Turning to this clone: As yet, its antigen is unknown.

Treatment in this sample: oral pan-JAK inhibitor, 5-10 mg twice daily. CD4+ and CD8+ T cells were sorted from PBMCs stained for CD3, CD4 and CD8. General study findings and limits: Patients shared TCRs less clearly than mice did, possibly owing to HLA. There were many expanded lesional clones persisting in scalp and blood during tofacitinib.

Germline values: CDR1 LGHNA, CDR2 YSLEER. V was trimmed by 1 base and J by 0 bases, leaving 4 bases between them. The CDR3 has 13 residues. The material was CD8+ T cells sorted from blood, obtained at week 4, from a patient treated with tofacitinib. The sequence came from a human donor with alopecia areata. The chain combines TRBV4-3 with TRBJ2-7; D unclear. The CDR3 protein is CASSQATSYEQYF. The CDR3, as DNA: TGCGCCAGCAGCCAAGCCACCTCCTACGAGCAGTACTTC.